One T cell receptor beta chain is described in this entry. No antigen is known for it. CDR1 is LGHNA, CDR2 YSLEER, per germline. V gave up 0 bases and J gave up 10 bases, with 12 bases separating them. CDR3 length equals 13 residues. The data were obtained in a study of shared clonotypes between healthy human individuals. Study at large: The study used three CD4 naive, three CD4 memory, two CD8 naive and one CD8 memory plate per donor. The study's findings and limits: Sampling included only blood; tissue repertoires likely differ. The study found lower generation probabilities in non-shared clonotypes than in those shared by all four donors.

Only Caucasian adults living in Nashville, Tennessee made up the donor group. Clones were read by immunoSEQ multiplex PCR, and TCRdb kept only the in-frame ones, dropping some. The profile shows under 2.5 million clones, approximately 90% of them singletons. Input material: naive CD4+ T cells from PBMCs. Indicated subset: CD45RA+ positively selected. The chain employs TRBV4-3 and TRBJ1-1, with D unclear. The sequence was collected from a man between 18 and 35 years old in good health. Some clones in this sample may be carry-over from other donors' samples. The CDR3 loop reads CASSQDLGHGAFF. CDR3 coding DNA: TGCGCCAGCAGCCAAGATTTAGGGCATGGAGCTTTCTTT.